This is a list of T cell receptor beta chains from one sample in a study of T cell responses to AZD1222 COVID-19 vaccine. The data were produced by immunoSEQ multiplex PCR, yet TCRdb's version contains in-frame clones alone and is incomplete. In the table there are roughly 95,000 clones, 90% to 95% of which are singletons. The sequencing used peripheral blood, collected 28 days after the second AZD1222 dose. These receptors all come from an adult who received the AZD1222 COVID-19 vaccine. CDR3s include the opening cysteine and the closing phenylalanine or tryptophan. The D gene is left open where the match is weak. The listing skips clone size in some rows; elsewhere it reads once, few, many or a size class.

TGCGCCAGCAGCCCTGGGACACTGCAAGAGACCCAGTACTTC CASSPGTLQETQYF - - TRBJ2-5 TRBV5-1
TGTGCAACAAGGGAGGGCAGTAGCAATCAGCCCCAGCATTTT CATREGSSNQPQHF - - TRBJ1-5 TRBV6-6
TGCGCCAGCAGCTTAGGGGAGTTGGATCAGCCCCAGCATTTT CASSLGELDQPQHF - - TRBJ1-5 TRBV5-1
TGTGCCAGCAGCTTAGAAGGGTACTCCGGGAATGAGCAGTTCTTC CASSLEGYSGNEQFF - - TRBJ2-1 TRBV7-9
TGTGCCAGCTCACCCCTAATGAACACTGAAGCTTTCTTT CASSPLMNTEAFF - - TRBJ1-1 TRBV18
TGTGCCAGCAGTGAGGCACAGGGGTCATTCGGTGAAAAACTGTTTTTT CASSEAQGSFGEKLFF TRBD1 - TRBJ1-4 TRBV6-1
TGTGCCAGCAGCCGGGACAGGGGGCGCAATGAGCAGTTCTTC CASSRDRGRNEQFF TRBD1 - TRBJ2-1 TRBV11-1
TGTGCCAGCAGCGGGGGGAACACTGAAGCTTTCTTT CASSGGNTEAFF - - TRBJ1-1 TRBV6-5
TGCAGCGCCGAATCGGACGTACCTGGCTACACCTTC CSAESDVPGYTF - - TRBJ1-2 TRBV29-1
TGTGCCAGCAGCGTATCCTGGGGGGCCCTAAGCACAGATACGCAGTATTTT CASSVSWGALSTDTQYF - - TRBJ2-3 TRBV9
TGCGCCAGCAGCCCAAGTACCACGAACTATGGCTACACCTTC CASSPSTTNYGYTF - - TRBJ1-2 TRBV5-1
TGTGCCAGCAGTGAAAGTGTGGAACAGGGAGGACCTAACTATGGCTACACCTTC CASSESVEQGGPNYGYTF - - TRBJ1-2 TRBV2
TGTGCCAGCAGGTTTACGACAGGGGCCCTAGAAAAACTGTTTTTT CASRFTTGALEKLFF TRBD1 - TRBJ1-4 TRBV28
TGCGCCAGCAGCCAAGAGGGGGGACAGGGAATGAGGGAGCAGTACTTC CASSQEGGQGMREQYF TRBD1 - TRBJ2-7 TRBV4-1
TGCGCCAGCAGCCAAGATCAGGTTCCGACCGCTGAAGCTTTCTTT CASSQDQVPTAEAFF - - TRBJ1-1 TRBV4-1
TGTGCCAGCAGCTTCCGACAGGGGGTCCACTCTGGGGCCAACGTCCTGACTTTC CASSFRQGVHSGANVLTF TRBD1 - TRBJ2-6 TRBV7-9
TGTGCCACCAGCACCAGACTAGCGGGGGTGGAGACCCAGTACTTC CATSTRLAGVETQYF TRBD2 - TRBJ2-5 TRBV15
TGTGCCAGCAGCCAGGGACTAGACAACAACAATGAGCAGTTCTTC CASSQGLDNNNEQFF TRBD2 - TRBJ2-1 TRBV6-5
TGCGCCAGCAGCTCGACTAGTTTTACAGATACGCAGTATTTT CASSSTSFTDTQYF - - TRBJ2-3 TRBV5-1
TGTGCCAGCAGCTTAAGGGCAGACTACTACAATGAGCAGTTCTTC CASSLRADYYNEQFF - - TRBJ2-1 TRBV7-6
TGTGCCAGTAGTATCGGGACAGGGGGACGAGACCACTGGGGCTACACCTTC CASSIGTGGRDHWGYTF TRBD1 - TRBJ1-2 TRBV19
TGTGCCAGCAGCCACACAGGGATGAACACTGAAGCTTTCTTT CASSHTGMNTEAFF - - TRBJ1-1 TRBV3-1/TRBV3-2
TGTGCCAGCAGTGGGCACAGCCCGGATACGCAGTATTTT CASSGHSPDTQYF - - TRBJ2-3 TRBV2
TGTGCCAGCAGCTTAGTTGGGGGCGTGGCTGGAAACACCATATATTTT CASSLVGGVAGNTIYF - - TRBJ1-3 TRBV7-2
TGTGCCAGCAGCCAAGATATAAGGGGACTGGATTCACCCCTCCACTTT CASSQDIRGLDSPLHF - - TRBJ1-6 TRBV4-2
TGTGCCAGCAGCCAAGAGCGTCGCTACAATGAGCAGTTCTTC CASSQERRYNEQFF - - TRBJ2-1 TRBV14
TGTGCCAGCAGCTTATATGGGACAGGGGGTACCCAGTACTTC CASSLYGTGGTQYF TRBD1 - TRBJ2-5 TRBV7-9
TGTGCCAGTAGTTGGGGACAGAGCCACCCACAGCCCCAGCATTTT CASSWGQSHPQPQHF TRBD1 - TRBJ1-5 TRBV19
TGCGCCAGCAGCCAAGATTCGGCCGGGTCTTATGGCTACACCTTC CASSQDSAGSYGYTF - - TRBJ1-2 TRBV4-1
TGTGCCAGCAGCGCGGTGACAGCAGACTATGGCTACACCTTC CASSAVTADYGYTF - few TRBJ1-2 TRBV5-4
TGTGCCAGCAGCGGACGGACAGGGATCGATTCACCCCTCCACTTT CASSGRTGIDSPLHF TRBD1 - TRBJ1-6 TRBV9
TGTGCCAGCAATAAAAGGTATGAGACTGAAGCTTTCTTT CASNKRYETEAFF - - TRBJ1-1 TRBV6-5
TGTGCCAGCAGCCCGGACAGGGATATATATGGCTACACCTTC CASSPDRDIYGYTF TRBD1 - TRBJ1-2 TRBV7-9
TGTGCCAGCAGCCAAGCAGGCGACAGCTATGGCTACACCTTC CASSQAGDSYGYTF - - TRBJ1-2 TRBV4-2
TGTGCCAGCAGCTTAGCCCTCTACACTGAAGCTTTCTTT CASSLALYTEAFF - - TRBJ1-1 TRBV11-2
TGTGCCAGCAGAAACCAGGCGGCAGGGAGCTATGGCTACACCTTC CASRNQAAGSYGYTF - - TRBJ1-2 TRBV27
TGCGCCAGCAGCCTAGGACAGGGCGACGGAAAACTGTTTTTT CASSLGQGDGKLFF TRBD1 - TRBJ1-4 TRBV5-1
TGTGCCAGCAGGACAGGGGGCCTCGTCGCTGAAGCTTTCTTT CASRTGGLVAEAFF TRBD1 - TRBJ1-1 TRBV6-5
TGTGCCAGCTCCCTTTGGGGGTCCACCGGGGAGCTGTTTTTT CASSLWGSTGELFF - few TRBJ2-2 TRBV5-4